Below, 10 T cell receptor beta chains from the same sample are listed, as sequenced in a study of shared clonotypes between healthy human individuals. Sequenced by immunoSEQ multiplex PCR; TCRdb stores in-frame clones only, minus some. The table records about 690,000 clones, roughly 88% of them present only once. Sequencing was carried out using memory CD8+ T cells from PBMCs. Noted subset: CD45RO+ cells pooled with CCR7-negative TemRA cells. These receptors all come from a man aged 18 to 30 in good health. Some clones in this sample may be carry-over from other donors' samples.

V usage is TRBV6-5 and J usage is TRBJ2-3, with a weak D call TRBD1 (5 bases). The ends were cut back, 6 bases at V and 0 bases at J, with 13 bases in the middle. Germline CDR1 reads MNHEY; CDR2 reads SVGAGI. The CDR3 length is 15 residues. CDR3 residues: CASRQTAKSTDTQYF. The CDR3 DNA reads as TGTGCCAGCAGGCAGACAGCGAAAAGCACAGATACGCAGTATTTT.

The J gene is TRBJ1-2, the V gene TRBV4-1; 10 bases align to TRBD1. V shed 4 bases and J 5 bases; nucleotides not matched to a gene: 7. Germline loops: CDR1 MGHRA, CDR2 YSYEKL. The CDR3 runs to 15 residues. CDR3 loop: CASSPRTGGWYGYTF. CDR3 DNA: TGCGCCAGCAGCCCCCGGACAGGGGGTTGGTATGGCTACACCTTC.

This clone was recorded a few times. V usage is TRBV7-9 and J usage is TRBJ1-1; D not resolved. The V end lost 5 bases, the J end lost 8 bases, and 12 bases lay between the germline ends. The CDR3 sequence is 12 residues long. Germline CDR1 reads SEHNR; CDR2 reads FQNEAQ (reference sequence). The CDR3 reads CASSPHATEAFF. CDR3 coding DNA: TGTGCCAGCAGCCCCCACGCTACCGAAGCTTTCTTT.

J is TRBJ2-7 and V is TRBV19; 7 nucleotides align to TRBD2. J gave up 5 bases and V 6 bases, and 7 bases lay outside the gene matches. The V gene's germline CDR1 is LNHDA and CDR2 SQIVND (reference sequence). This CDR3 comprises 13 residues. The CDR3 spells CASSMTSTHEQYF. CDR3 nucleotide sequence: TGTGCCAGTAGCATGACTAGCACTCACGAGCAGTACTTC.

The gene calls are TRBV27 and TRBJ2-1; D is possibly TRBD1 (6 bases). CDR3 length: 14 residues. Deletions cut 5 bases from V and 9 bases from J, with 17 bases between. In germline, CDR1 is MNHEY, CDR2 SMNVEV (reference sequence). The DNA for the CDR3 is TGTGCCAGCAGTCACCCAACAGGGTTTGTTGAGCAGTTCTTC. It translates to CASSHPTGFVEQFF.

The chain links TRBV28 to TRBJ2-3; D ambiguous. Germline CDR1 MDHEN, CDR2 SYDVKM. This CDR3 contains 14 residues. V gave up 2 bases and J gave up 6 bases, with 12 bases separating them. The CDR3 region has the DNA TGTGCCAGCAGTTTACTAGAGCATAAGGATACGCAGTATTTT. Translating gives CASSLLEHKDTQYF.

The gene calls are TRBV4-1 and TRBJ1-3; no clear D gene. V lost 0 bases and J lost 3, with 15 bases in between. Germline V gene data show CDR1 as MGHRA and CDR2 as YSYEKL. This CDR3 contains 17 residues. The CDR3 protein is CASSQDTPEERGNTIYF. The DNA of the CDR3 is TGCGCCAGCAGCCAAGATACCCCGGAGGAGCGTGGAAACACCATATATTTT.

The chain has TRBV29-1 and TRBJ2-7, with D possibly being TRBD1 or TRBD2 (5 bases each). The germline V gene encodes CDR1 SQVTM and CDR2 ANQGSEA. V lost 4 bases and J 5 bases, leaving 12 bases between the germline ends. The CDR3 loop spans 12 amino acids. CDR3 in amino acids: CSVVGTKNEQYF. CDR3 DNA: TGCAGCGTTGTAGGGACGAAAAACGAGCAGTACTTC.

The chain has TRBV6-4 and TRBJ2-7; no clear D gene. Per germline, CDR1 MRHNA and CDR2 SNTAGT. Trimming removed 4 bases from V and 2 bases from J, with 18 bases in between. CDR3 length: 16 residues. The CDR3 nucleotides read TGTGCCAGCAGTGTCGTTTGGTCCCTAAATACCTACGAGCAGTACTTC. Amino acid sequence: CASSVVWSLNTYEQYF.

The rearrangement joins TRBV4-1 to TRBJ1-3; D not certain. Trimming shortened V by 3 bases and J by 0 bases, and 9 bases separated the two germline ends. The CDR3 is 15 amino acids. Per the germline V gene, CDR1 is MGHRA and CDR2 is YSYEKL. The CDR3 bases are TGCGCCAGCAGCCAGACGAGAATCTCTGGAAACACCATATATTTT. Translation: CASSQTRISGNTIYF.